The following is a T cell receptor beta chain sequence with its context. The record originates from a study of shared clonotypes between healthy human individuals. Germline trimming cut 3 bases from V and 4 bases from J; bases unmatched to any gene: 8. The CDR3 loop spans 16 amino acids. Germline lookup yields CDR1 SEHNR and CDR2 FQNEAQ (reference sequence). Measured with immunoSEQ multiplex PCR; TCRdb has only the in-frame clones, and not every one. The data show about 95,000 clones, around 67% seen once. The sequence derives from a young man in good health. The chain recombines TRBV7-9 with TRBJ2-3; 9 nucleotides line up with TRBD2. Sequenced input: memory CD8+ T cells sorted from blood. Subset given: CD45RO+ cells pooled with CCR7-negative TemRA cells. CDR3 loop: CASSFSSSGRSDTQYF. In DNA form, the CDR3 reads TGTGCCAGCAGCTTTAGTTCCAGCGGGAGGTCAGATACGCAGTATTTT.